The 27 T cell receptor beta chains below were found in one sample sequenced in a study of cytomegalovirus exposure and HLA in healthy donors. Use of 60 Vbeta and 13 Jbeta primers characterized the PCR. Sequenced by immunoSEQ multiplex PCR; TCRdb stores in-frame clones only, minus some. The table shows approximately 130,000 clones, with more than 65% occurring only once. The specimen was PBMCs. All receptors derive from a man aged 18 to 29 in good health and CMV-seropositive.

The chain carries TRBV7-9 and TRBJ1-2; 12 positions match TRBD1. Germline V gene data show CDR1 as SEHNR and CDR2 as FQNEAQ (reference sequence). This CDR3 comprises 18 residues. The V segment lost 3 bases and the J segment 6 bases; nucleotides outside the gene matches: 14. The DNA for the CDR3 is TGTGCCAGCAGCTTTTGGGCCTCCGGGACAGGGGGCAGGGATGGCTACACCTTC. Translating gives CASSFWASGTGGRDGYTF.

V usage is TRBV4-1 and J usage is TRBJ2-7; TRBD1 might be the D (6 bases). The CDR3 totals 18 residues. Germline lookup yields CDR1 MGHRA and CDR2 YSYEKL. The V end was cut by 0 bases, the J end by 0 bases, with 18 bases between. CDR3 sequence: CASSQENWGQQSSYEQYF. DNA for the CDR3: TGCGCCAGCAGCCAAGAGAATTGGGGGCAGCAGAGCTCCTACGAGCAGTACTTC.

This chain joins TRBV6-6 and TRBJ2-5, with unresolved D. The CDR3 is made up of 13 amino acids. V was cut by 4 bases and J by 5 bases, with 11 bases left in between. CDR1 MNHNY and CDR2 SVGAGI come from the germline V gene (reference sequence). The CDR3 DNA reads as TGTGCCAGCAGTTTGCAGGCCTCGGAGACCCAGTACTTC. It is translated as CASSLQASETQYF.

This clone came up a few times. The chain recombines TRBV7-9 with TRBJ1-1; 8 positions match TRBD1. Germline V CDR1 and CDR2: SEHNR, FQNEAQ (reference sequence). This CDR3 has 14 residues. With 5 bases clipped from V and 10 bases from J, the junction kept 12 bases outside the gene matches. This CDR3 reads CASSKGKDRVRAFF. CDR3 bases: TGTGCCAGCAGCAAAGGTAAGGACAGGGTCAGAGCTTTCTTT.

The chain joins TRBV4-2 to TRBJ1-2; D is undetermined. This CDR3 is 14 amino acids long. Trimming left V 4 bases short and J 8 bases short, with 17 bases between. The germline V gene has CDR1 LGHNA and CDR2 YNFKEQ. CDR3 in DNA: TGTGCCAGCAGCCCCCCACGAGAAGCCAACGGCTACACCTTC. It codes for CASSPPREANGYTF.

This chain links TRBV6-5 with TRBJ2-2, with 7 bases identical to TRBD1. The junction had 3 bases not matched to a gene; V was cut back by 2 bases and J by 6 bases. Germline CDR1 reads MNHEY; CDR2 reads SVGAGI. The CDR3 is 14 amino acids. The CDR3 coding sequence is TGTGCCAGCAGTTACGCCGGGACAGCCGGGGAGCTGTTTTTT. Translating it yields CASSYAGTAGELFF.

The chain joins TRBV7-8 to TRBJ1-5; possibly TRBD1 for D (6 bases). V was shortened by 1 base and J by 6 bases, with 7 bases between the two germline ends. CDR3 length: 13 residues. In germline, CDR1 is SGHVS, CDR2 FQNEAQ. CDR3 protein: CASSLEGVQPQHF. In DNA, the CDR3 is TGTGCCAGCAGCTTAGAGGGGGTTCAGCCCCAGCATTTT. Based on the CDR3 plus reference TRBV7-8 and TRBJ1-5, the full variable domain is GAGVSQSPRYKVAKRGQDVALRCDPISGHVSLFWYQQALGQGPEFLTYFQNEAQLDKSGLPSDRFFAERPEGSVSTLKIQRTQQEDSAVYLCASSLEGVQPQHFGDGTRLSIL.

The chain's CDR3 is CASSLGQGHSPNSPLHF. CDR3 DNA: TGTGCCAGTAGCCTCGGACAGGGTCACTCTCCTAATTCACCCCTCCACTTT. This chain links TRBV19 with TRBJ1-6, with 8 bases lining up with TRBD1. The V and J ends lost 6 bases and 6 bases, in that order; junction bases with no gene match: 13. Germline CDR1 is LNHDA and CDR2 is SQIVND (reference sequence). The length of the CDR3 is 17 residues.

The rearrangement links TRBV5-6 to TRBJ2-1; D not certain. CDR1 is SGHDT, CDR2 YYEEEE, per germline. CDR3 size: 13 residues. Deletions cut 3 bases from V and 5 bases from J, with 9 bases between. CDR3 DNA sequence: TGTGCCAGCAGCTCGAGATATAACAATGAGCAGTTCTTC. Amino acids: CASSSRYNNEQFF.

The V gene is TRBV6-5, the J gene TRBJ2-1, with 10 bases lining up with TRBD2. V lost 0 bases and J lost 2; bases outside the gene matches: 1. Germline V gene sequence: CDR1 MNHEY, CDR2 SVGAGI. This CDR3 contains 16 residues. The CDR3 loop is CASSYSSGGAYNEQFF. In DNA form, the CDR3 reads TGTGCCAGCAGTTACTCGAGCGGGGGGGCCTACAATGAGCAGTTCTTC.

This chain connects TRBV6-5 to TRBJ2-2; D might be TRBD1 (5 bases). Trimming left V 2 bases short and J 3 bases short, with 7 bases between. The germline V gene encodes CDR1 MNHEY and CDR2 SVGAGI. The CDR3 sequence is 14 residues long. The CDR3 DNA is TGTGCCAGCAGTTACGACAGAGACACCGGGGAGCTGTTTTTT. As protein: CASSYDRDTGELFF.

The J gene is TRBJ2-2, the V gene TRBV5-1; D unresolved. The CDR3 consists of 15 residues. V lost 0 bases and J lost 3, with 9 bases in between. The germline V gene encodes CDR1 SGHRS and CDR2 YFSETQ. The CDR3 loop reads CASSLVSSDTGELFF. CDR3 in DNA: TGCGCCAGCAGCTTGGTGTCCTCTGACACCGGGGAGCTGTTTTTT. Based on the CDR3 plus reference TRBV5-1 and TRBJ2-2, the full variable domain is KAGVTQTPRYLIKTRGQQVTLSCSPISGHRSVSWYQQTPGQGLQFLFEYFSETQRNKGNFPGRFSGRQFSNSRSEMNVSTLELGDSALYLCASSLVSSDTGELFFGEGSRLTVL.

This clone has only a few counts. The identical CDR3 is also encoded by other nucleotide sequences in the sample. The chain carries TRBV7-6 and TRBJ2-3, with D unresolved. The CDR3 spans 15 residues. The V and J ends lost 1 base and 2 bases respectively, with 10 bases between them. Per germline, CDR1 SGHVS and CDR2 FNYEAQ. Here the CDR3 DNA reads TGTGCCAGCAGCTTAGTAGGCGGAAACACAGATACGCAGTATTTT. Protein: CASSLVGGNTDTQYF.

This clone was seen a handful of times. The chain couples TRBV11-3 to TRBJ2-2; TRBD1 matches 9 bases. This CDR3 region has 14 residues. V dropped 5 bases and J dropped 6; count of bases not matched to a gene: 4. Germline V gene sequence: CDR1 SGHNT, CDR2 YENEEA. CDR3 coding DNA: TGTGCCAGCAGCCTGGGACAGGGCTCCGGGGAGCTGTTTTTT. It is translated as CASSLGQGSGELFF.

The V gene is TRBV9, the J gene TRBJ2-7, with 9 bases fitting TRBD1. V dropped 4 bases and J dropped 5; count of bases not matched to a gene: 4. In germline, CDR1 is SGDLS, CDR2 YYNGEE. CDR3 size: 13 residues. CDR3: CASSPRTGDEQYF. In DNA, the CDR3 is TGTGCCAGCAGCCCCAGGACAGGGGACGAGCAGTACTTC. The full variable domain, in which reference TRBV9 and TRBJ2-7 provide the parts outside the CDR3, is DSGVTQTPKHLITATGQRVTLRCSPRSGDLSVYWYQQSLDQGLQFLIQYYNGEERAKGNILERFSAQQFPDLHSELNLSSLELGDSALYFCASSPRTGDEQYFGPGTRLTVT.

V usage is TRBV27 and J usage is TRBJ1-1, with a weak D call TRBD1 (5 bases). The ends were cut back, 6 bases at V and 5 bases at J, with 13 bases in the middle. Germline CDR1 and CDR2: MNHEY and SMNVEV (reference sequence). This CDR3 contains 13 residues. The CDR3 DNA is TGTGCCAGCAGCCCCAGGGTGGATACTGAAGCTTTCTTT. Its protein product is CASSPRVDTEAFF.

The J gene is TRBJ2-3, the V gene TRBV13; TRBD1 might be the D (6 bases). Germline V CDR1 and CDR2: PRHDT, FYEKMQ (reference sequence). The CDR3 sequence is 17 residues long. The V gene lost 8 bases and the J gene lost 4 bases, with 25 bases spanning the gap. The DNA for the CDR3 is TGTGCCAGCGGCTCCTATACATCAGGGGCCCGGTCAGATACGCAGTATTTT. Translating gives CASGSYTSGARSDTQYF. Full variable domain (remainder filled in from reference TRBV13 and TRBJ2-3): AAGVIQSPRHLIKEKRETATLKCYPIPRHDTVYWYQQGPGQDPQFLISFYEKMQSDKGSIPDRFSAQQFSDYHSELNMSSLELGDSALYFCASGSYTSGARSDTQYFGPGTRLTVL.

The V call is TRBV5-1, the J call TRBJ2-2, with D possibly matching TRBD1 (6 bases). CDR1 is SGHRS, CDR2 YFSETQ, per germline. V was trimmed by 0 bases and J by 7 bases, leaving 13 bases between them. This CDR3 spans 15 amino acids. The CDR3 is CASSLVRTVYGELFF. The CDR3 DNA reads TGCGCCAGCAGCTTGGTTAGGACAGTTTACGGGGAGCTGTTTTTT.

The chain couples TRBV7-3 to TRBJ2-2; the D is unclear. The CDR3 length is 15 residues. The germline CDR1 and CDR2 sequences are SGHTA and FQGTGA. V lost 2 bases and J 3 bases, leaving 10 bases between the germline ends. The CDR3 bases are TGTGCCAGCAGCTTACTGGCCTCCCACACCGGGGAGCTGTTTTTT. Protein: CASSLLASHTGELFF.

The rearrangement links TRBV28 to TRBJ1-6, with D uncertain. Per germline, CDR1 MDHEN and CDR2 SYDVKM. CDR3 length: 14 amino acids. V was shortened by 6 bases and J by 4 bases, with 10 bases between the two germline ends. The CDR3 reads CASSPAGYNSPLHF. In DNA, the CDR3 is TGTGCCAGCAGCCCTGCGGGGTATAATTCACCCCTCCACTTT.

This clone is a singleton in its sample. V usage is TRBV7-9 and J usage is TRBJ1-2; 9 bases are a match to TRBD1. The length of the CDR3 is 14 residues. Germline CDR1 and CDR2: SEHNR and FQNEAQ (reference sequence). The ends lost 0 bases at V and 4 bases at J; junction bases unmatched: 0. The CDR3 DNA reads TGTGCCAGCAGCTTAGCGACAGGGGGCTATGGCTACACCTTC. Translated: CASSLATGGYGYTF.

V gene TRBV15 combines with J gene TRBJ1-3; D is undetermined. CDR3 length: 16 amino acids. The ends were cut back, 0 bases at V and 0 bases at J, with 9 bases in the middle. The V gene's germline CDR1 is LNHNV and CDR2 YYDKDF (reference sequence). CDR3 region: CATSRDTTSSGNTIYF. In nucleotides, the CDR3 is TGTGCCACCAGCAGAGATACGACAAGCTCTGGAAACACCATATATTTT.

A remark on this clone: The sample has other DNA sequences that encode this CDR3 too. The chain uses TRBV15 and TRBJ1-5; D unclear. Per germline, CDR1 LNHNV and CDR2 YYDKDF (reference sequence). V was pared by 0 bases and J by 3 bases, with 9 bases between. The CDR3 contains 15 residues. The CDR3 loop reads CATSRDRGYNQPQHF. The CDR3 region has the DNA TGTGCCACCAGCAGAGATCGGGGTTACAATCAGCCCCAGCATTTT.

The chain is built from TRBV9 and TRBJ2-1; tentative D call: TRBD1 (8 bases). The CDR3 is 17 amino acids. CDR1 and CDR2 (germline): SGDLS, YYNGEE. V lost 3 bases to trimming and J lost 5 bases, with 21 bases between them. The CDR3 region has the DNA TGTGCCAGCAGCGCCGAGGCACAGGGGGGACTAAACAATGAGCAGTTCTTC. Residues: CASSAEAQGGLNNEQFF.

This chain joins TRBV2 and TRBJ1-1; D might be TRBD1 (5 bases). Germline CDR1 is SNHLY and CDR2 is FYNNEI. This CDR3 spans 15 amino acids. The V end was cut by 0 bases, the J end by 4 bases, with 12 bases between. This chain's CDR3 is CASSEAGLQGTEAFF. Written as DNA, the CDR3 is TGTGCCAGCAGTGAAGCGGGACTCCAAGGCACTGAAGCTTTCTTT.

J is TRBJ2-3 and V is TRBV19; 7 nucleotides align to TRBD1. V shed 9 bases, J shed 13 bases, and the junction held 22 bases outside the gene matches. Germline CDR1 LNHDA, CDR2 SQIVND (reference sequence). The CDR3 is 15 residues long. DNA for the CDR3: TGTGCCAGCTCACTTACAGGGGTGAATGAGAGAGAGAAGTATTTT. It is translated as CASSLTGVNEREKYF.

The V call is TRBV2, the J call TRBJ2-1; 7 nucleotides agree with TRBD2. From germline, CDR1 is SNHLY and CDR2 FYNNEI. The CDR3 totals 14 residues. The ends lost 3 bases at V and 6 bases at J; junction bases unmatched: 5. CDR3 coding DNA: TGTGCCAGCAGTGACGCTAGCGGAGCCAATGAGCAGTTCTTC. This sequence encodes CASSDASGANEQFF.